This TCR beta chain was found in a study of T-cell memory formation after mild COVID-19. TCRdb itself ran the 5' RACE reads through MiXCR, one entry per CDR3 protein. The data contain a few hundred thousand distinct CDR3 sequences, approximately 24% of them singletons. The V and J ends lost 8 bases and 5 bases respectively, with 15 bases between them. Germline CDR1 is MNHEY and CDR2 is SVGAGI. The CDR3 is 13 amino acids. This clonotype was recorded a few times. The rearrangement joins TRBV6-5 to TRBJ2-5, with D perhaps matching TRBD1 (6 bases). The receptor was isolated from an adult woman who had mild COVID-19 (a few samples of this study predate the infection). Cell type and time point are not known. The sequenced sample was PBMCs or a T cell subset sorted from them (not recorded which). Here the CDR3 reads CASLGRGWETQYF. CDR3 DNA: TGTGCCAGCCTGGGCAGGGGATGGGAGACCCAGTACTTC.